Presented here are 32 T cell receptor beta chains from one specimen sequenced in a study of regulatory T cells in long-lasting Graves disease. Regarding time point: newly diagnosed GD, antithyroid drugs for less than 3 months. From RNA extracted from PBMCs, the TCR library was made. Investigators prepared the TCR beta libraries by applying iRepertoire HTBI primers and Arm-PCR of CDR3 regions. TCRdb re-derived calls from the multiplex PCR reads in MiXCR, one entry per CDR3 protein. The sample yields about 320,000 distinct CDR3 sequences, over 15% seen once. The sample consisted of peripheral blood mononuclear cells (PBMCs), taken at new diagnosis, from a patient treated with antithyroid drugs. These receptors were obtained from a female donor with Graves disease.

This clonotype was recorded many times. The chain uses TRBV12-3 or TRBV12-4 and TRBJ1-6, with D tentatively TRBD1 (6 bases). The CDR3 has 19 amino acids. The V gene lost 6 bases and the J gene lost 3 bases, with 24 bases spanning the gap. The CDR3 DNA sequence: TGTGCCAGCAGCATCAAAGGAGGGGACACGAGTATCTATAATTCACCCCTCCACTTT. Protein product: CASSIKGGDTSIYNSPLHF.

This clonotype was detected only a few times. The chain carries TRBV7-2 and TRBJ2-7; no clear D. Trimming pared 1 base from V and 5 bases from J, leaving 3 bases between. This CDR3 comprises 11 residues. CDR1 is SGHTA and CDR2 is FQGNSA in the germline V gene. The CDR3 DNA reads TGTGCCAGCAGCTTAGTTAACGAGCAGTACTTC. Translated: CASSLVNEQYF.

This clonotype was observed at least ten times. This chain connects TRBV3-1 to TRBJ2-2; D remains unclear. V was pared by 6 bases and J by 5 bases, with 13 bases between. The CDR3 runs 14 residues. Germline-derived CDR1 and CDR2 are LGHDT and YNNKEL (reference sequence). The CDR3: CASSRTPGTGELFF. The CDR3 coding sequence is TGTGCCAGCAGTCGAACCCCTGGGACCGGGGAGCTGTTTTTT.

In the case of this clonotype: A much larger clone differs from this one at a single base, so this may be a read error. The chain uses TRBV6-2 or TRBV6-3 and TRBJ2-3; 7 bases agree with TRBD1. Trimming at V came to 8 bases and at J to 1 base, leaving 9 bases not matched to a gene. Germline-derived CDR1 and CDR2 are MNHEY and SVGEGT. The CDR3 covers 15 residues. CDR3 coding DNA: TGTGCCAGCGTGGCTAGAGGGGGCGGCACAGATACGCAGTATTTT. This sequence encodes CASVARGGGTDTQYF.

This clonotype was counted ten times or more. This rearrangement joins TRBV7-8 to TRBJ2-1; 8 positions agree with TRBD2. The junction had 15 bases not matched to a gene; V was cut back by 4 bases and J by 10 bases. The germline gives CDR1 SGHVS, CDR2 FQNEAQ. The CDR3 is made up of 16 amino acids. CDR3: CASSSQREPMLREQFF. DNA of the CDR3: TGTGCCAGCAGCTCCCAGCGGGAGCCTATGTTACGCGAGCAGTTCTTC.

The sample holds many counts of this clonotype. The genes are TRBV6-1 and TRBJ1-5; D is uncertain. This CDR3 is built from 12 residues. CDR1 MNHNS and CDR2 SASEGT come from the germline V gene. Deletions cut 6 bases from V and 5 bases from J, with 8 bases between. CDR3 coding DNA: TGTGCCAGCAGGATGAAATATCAGCCCCAGCATTTT. Translated: CASRMKYQPQHF.

This clonotype has a count of ten or more. This chain links TRBV28 with TRBJ1-2; TRBD1 aligns across 8 bases. CDR1 MDHEN and CDR2 SYDVKM come from the germline V gene. The CDR3 is 15 amino acids. V lost 2 bases, J lost 6 bases, and 8 bases stayed unmatched. The CDR3 sequence: CASSLPTPGGNGYTF. CDR3 sequence (DNA): TGTGCCAGCAGTTTACCCACTCCAGGGGGCAATGGCTACACCTTC.

The V and J genes are TRBV20-1 and TRBJ2-3, with TRBD2 matching over 7 bases. Germline V gene data show CDR1 as DFQATT and CDR2 as SNEGSKA (reference sequence). This CDR3 comprises 12 residues. V dropped 6 bases and J dropped 15; count of bases not matched to a gene: 15. CDR3 protein: CSADLGAGETYF. DNA for the CDR3: TGCAGTGCCGACCTTGGGGCGGGAGAAACATATTTT.

This clonotype came up many times. CDR3 in DNA: TGTGCCAGCACCCCCTCTGTGGGTAGCAATGAGCAGTTCTTC. Translating gives CASTPSVGSNEQFF. This chain connects TRBV2 to TRBJ2-1; D not certain. The germline V and J ends were trimmed by 7 bases and 6 bases, with 16 bases remaining between them. Germline V gives CDR1 SNHLY, CDR2 FYNNEI. This CDR3 is 14 amino acids long.

This clonotype was observed a few times. The chain combines TRBV3-1 with TRBJ2-7, with 10 bases lining up with TRBD2. The length of the CDR3 is 14 residues. The trim removed 4 bases at V and 7 bases at J, leaving 7 bases unmatched. Germline V gene lookup returns CDR1 LGHDT and CDR2 YNNKEL (reference sequence). CDR3 protein: CASSPTSGVGEQYF. The CDR3 coding sequence is TGTGCCAGCAGCCCCACTAGCGGGGTCGGGGAGCAGTACTTC.

This clonotype was counted ten times or more. The V and J genes are TRBV11-3 and TRBJ2-7; TRBD2 matches 7 bases. The junction had 13 bases not matched to a gene; V was cut back by 2 bases and J by 6 bases. The CDR3 covers 16 residues. CDR1 is SGHNT, CDR2 YENEEA, per germline. Here the CDR3 reads CASSLSVRAGVVEQYF. The CDR3 nucleotides read TGTGCCAGCAGCTTATCTGTTCGGGCGGGAGTCGTCGAGCAGTACTTC.

This clonotype was seen repeatedly, ten times or more. The chain joins TRBV5-1 to TRBJ2-3; D is ambiguous. The CDR3 consists of 15 residues. In germline, CDR1 is SGHRS, CDR2 YFSETQ. V was cut by 4 bases and J by 5 bases, with 17 bases left in between. CDR3 nucleotides: TGCGCCAGCAGCAGTGGACGGCGACTTCAAGATACGCAGTATTTT. Protein: CASSSGRRLQDTQYF. Complete variable domain (other parts from reference TRBV5-1 and TRBJ2-3): KAGVTQTPRYLIKTRGQQVTLSCSPISGHRSVSWYQQTPGQGLQFLFEYFSETQRNKGNFPGRFSGRQFSNSRSEMNVSTLELGDSALYLCASSSGRRLQDTQYFGPGTRLTVL.

This clonotype was seen many times. The chain has TRBV24-1 and TRBJ2-3; perhaps TRBD1 as D (6 bases). With 6 bases removed from V and 2 bases from J, the gap between germline ends came to 8 bases. There are 13 residues in the CDR3. CDR1 is KGHDR, CDR2 SFDVKD, per germline. The CDR3 sequence is CATSLGHTDTQYF. In nucleotides, the CDR3 is TGTGCCACCAGTCTGGGACACACAGATACGCAGTATTTT.

This clonotype was counted many times. The gene calls are TRBV3-1 and TRBJ2-1, with 8 positions matching TRBD2. V dropped 2 bases and J dropped 2; count of bases not matched to a gene: 5. The germline CDR1 and CDR2 sequences are LGHDT and YNNKEL (reference sequence). The CDR3 sequence is 16 residues long. The CDR3 is CASSQSSGGTYNEQFF. The CDR3 DNA follows: TGTGCCAGCAGCCAATCCAGCGGGGGTACCTACAATGAGCAGTTCTTC.

This clonotype was found a few times. The V gene is TRBV5-1, the J gene TRBJ2-7; D call uncertain. Germline lookup yields CDR1 SGHRS and CDR2 YFSETQ. This CDR3 contains 18 residues. V shed 0 bases and J shed 0 bases, with 19 bases lying between them. Written as DNA, the CDR3 is TGCGCCAGCAGCTTGGCTATTGGAACCTACAGAGGCTCCTACGAGCAGTACTTC. This codes for CASSLAIGTYRGSYEQYF.

This clonotype was seen at least ten times. The V call is TRBV5-1, the J call TRBJ2-1, with 10 bases identical to TRBD2. Germline lookup yields CDR1 SGHRS and CDR2 YFSETQ. The J segment lost 3 bases and the V segment lost 5 bases, leaving 5 bases of the junction unmatched. This CDR3 spans 15 amino acids. CDR3 residues: CASRQGLANYNEQFF. The DNA for the CDR3 is TGCGCCAGCAGGCAGGGACTAGCGAACTACAATGAGCAGTTCTTC.

This clonotype has at least ten counts. The V and J genes are TRBV20-1 and TRBJ2-5; 10 positions agree with TRBD2. With 3 bases clipped from V and 7 bases from J, the junction kept 5 bases outside the gene matches. CDR1 is DFQATT and CDR2 is SNEGSKA in the germline V gene (reference sequence). The CDR3 totals 13 residues. The CDR3 DNA follows: TGCAGTGCTAGGACTAGCGGGCTCAGGACCCAGTACTTC. Translating it yields CSARTSGLRTQYF.

Notes on this clonotype: A read error may explain this, as a much larger clone is one base away. The rearrangement links TRBV3-1 to TRBJ2-1; 7 bases map to TRBD2. This CDR3 comprises 14 residues. Germline V gene sequence: CDR1 LGHDT, CDR2 YNNKEL (reference sequence). V dropped 4 bases and J dropped 7; count of bases not matched to a gene: 7. The chain's CDR3 is CASSPSLAENEQFF. CDR3 nucleotides: TGTGCCAGCAGCCCCAGTCTAGCGGAAAATGAGCAGTTCTTC.

This clonotype was recorded at least ten times. This chain joins TRBV28 and TRBJ2-1, with TRBD2 identical over 8 bases. The length of the CDR3 is 12 residues. With V trimmed by 2 bases and J by 13 bases, 4 bases remained unmatched. Germline V lookup: CDR1 MDHEN, CDR2 SYDVKM. CDR3 amino acids: CASSLQREPQFF. The CDR3 region has the DNA TGTGCCAGCAGTTTACAGCGGGAGCCCCAGTTCTTC.

The genes are TRBV2 and TRBJ2-5; 13 bases match TRBD2. CDR1 is SNHLY and CDR2 is FYNNEI in the germline V gene. The V segment lost 6 bases and the J segment 5 bases; nucleotides outside the gene matches: 9. The CDR3 is 16 amino acids. The CDR3 bases are TGTGCCAGCAGCCAATCCGGGACTAGCGGGACGGAGACCCAGTACTTC. Translating gives CASSQSGTSGTETQYF.

This clonotype was picked up many times. The genes are TRBV20-1 and TRBJ2-5; D not resolved. V lost 3 bases and J lost 2, with 1 base in between. Looked up from germline, CDR1 is DFQATT and CDR2 is SNEGSKA (reference sequence). The CDR3 extends over 10 amino acids. The CDR3 DNA follows: TGCAGTGCTAGTCAAGAGACCCAGTACTTC. The encoded protein is CSASQETQYF.

The V call is TRBV25-1, the J call TRBJ2-5; D may be TRBD1 or TRBD2 (7 bases each). The V gene's germline CDR1 is MGHDK and CDR2 SYGVNS. This CDR3 spans 15 amino acids. V gave up 6 bases and J gave up 4 bases, with 18 bases separating them. The chain's CDR3 is CASSPRGGGGETQYF. DNA for the CDR3: TGTGCCAGCAGCCCCCGGGGAGGGGGCGGAGAGACCCAGTACTTC.

This clonotype occurred a few times. This chain joins TRBV2 and TRBJ2-7; D not certain. The CDR3 spans 13 residues. The V end was cut by 6 bases, the J end by 9 bases, with 18 bases between. Per germline, CDR1 SNHLY and CDR2 FYNNEI. The CDR3 here is CASRYNPGEVQYF. As DNA, the CDR3 is TGTGCCAGCAGATATAACCCCGGCGAGGTGCAGTACTTC.

In this sample, this clonotype turned up many times. This chain links TRBV20-1 with TRBJ2-7; 9 bases are shared with TRBD1. There are 13 residues in the CDR3. V gave up 5 bases and J gave up 5 bases; unmatched junction bases: 7. Germline CDR1 DFQATT, CDR2 SNEGSKA (reference sequence). DNA of the CDR3: TGCAGTGCTGGATCGACAGGGGGGCACGAGCAGTACTTC. This sequence encodes CSAGSTGGHEQYF.

Remarks on this clonotype: A much larger clonotype is one base distant, so this may be a read error. A read error is likely, as this CDR3 ends without the conserved phenylalanine or tryptophan. This rearrangement joins TRBV19 to TRBJ2-7, with D perhaps matching TRBD1 or TRBD2 (5 bases each). Germline CDR1 LNHDA, CDR2 SQIVND (reference sequence). This CDR3 is built from 14 residues. V lost 3 bases and J lost 2, with 11 bases in between. The CDR3 DNA reads TGTGCCAGTAGTATCGGGACGGAGGCCTACGAGCAGTACCTC. This translates into CASSIGTEAYEQYL.

This clonotype appeared a few times. J is TRBJ2-1 and V is TRBV7-3, with 8 positions matching TRBD2. Matching the DNA end better, TRBJ2-5 makes the J call doubtful. Germline lookup yields CDR1 SGHTA and CDR2 FQGTGA. The CDR3 has 15 amino acids. The CDR3: CASSLRAGVGETQYF. The CDR3, as DNA: TGTGCCAGCAGCTTAAGAGCGGGAGTCGGGGAGACCCAGTACTTC.

This clonotype has more than one count but fewer than ten. This sequence joins TRBV2 and TRBJ2-5, with 14 nucleotides matching TRBD2. The germline V gene encodes CDR1 SNHLY and CDR2 FYNNEI. The V segment lost 8 bases and the J segment 7 bases; nucleotides outside the gene matches: 6. The CDR3 is 14 amino acids. The CDR3 loop reads CASWGTSGSGTQYF. CDR3 in DNA: TGTGCCAGCTGGGGGACTAGCGGGAGCGGGACCCAGTACTTC.

V usage is TRBV28 and J usage is TRBJ2-3, with no clear D. TRBJ2-5 explains the end of the DNA better; the J call may be wrong. Germline values: CDR1 MDHEN, CDR2 SYDVKM. The CDR3 sequence is 14 residues long. The CDR3 DNA reads as TGTGCCAGCAGTTTAAGGCGCGGTGGGGAGACCCAGTACTTC. It encodes CASSLRRGGETQYF.

This clonotype was seen at least ten times. A junction end diverges from the germline sequence, so it may reflect a read error. The chain is built from TRBV5-1 and TRBJ2-7; weak D call: TRBD2 (6 bases). This CDR3 spans 19 amino acids. Per the germline V gene, CDR1 is SGHRS and CDR2 is YFSETQ. Here the CDR3 reads CASSLQLGFGGPDSYEQYF. CDR3 DNA: TGTGCCAGCAGCTTGCAATTGGGATTCGGGGGACCTGACTCCTACGAGCAGTACTTC.

This clonotype was detected ten times or more. The V gene is TRBV13, the J gene TRBJ2-5; 7 nucleotides line up with TRBD2. The CDR3 runs 15 residues. With V trimmed by 5 bases and J by 5 bases, 11 bases remained unmatched. Per the germline V gene, CDR1 is PRHDT and CDR2 is FYEKMQ (reference sequence). The CDR3, as DNA: TGTGCCAGCAGCCCCCCCGGGAGGCGCGGGGAGACCCAGTACTTC. Translation gives CASSPPGRRGETQYF. Looking up the rest from reference TRBV13 and TRBJ2-5 gives the full variable domain: AAGVIQSPRHLIKEKRETATLKCYPIPRHDTVYWYQQGPGQDPQFLISFYEKMQSDKGSIPDRFSAQQFSDYHSELNMSSLELGDSALYFCASSPPGRRGETQYFGPGTRLLVL.

The chain recombines TRBV2 with TRBJ2-7; either TRBD1 or TRBD2 may fit D (5 bases each). Germline assignment: CDR1 SNHLY and CDR2 FYNNEI. Trimming cost V 6 bases and J 5 bases, with 20 bases left between them. This CDR3 contains 15 residues. The CDR3 sequence is CASSPGLREFHEQYF. Written as DNA, the CDR3 is TGTGCCAGCAGCCCCGGACTCAGGGAGTTCCACGAGCAGTACTTC.

The sample holds many counts of this clonotype. The chain couples TRBV20-1 to TRBJ2-7; D not resolved. V gave up 6 bases and J gave up 1 base, with 13 bases separating them. The CDR3 has 13 residues. Germline values: CDR1 DFQATT, CDR2 SNEGSKA (reference sequence). The DNA for the CDR3 is TGCAGTGCCATGACCAGTGTGTCCTACGAGCAGTACTTC. Protein: CSAMTSVSYEQYF.